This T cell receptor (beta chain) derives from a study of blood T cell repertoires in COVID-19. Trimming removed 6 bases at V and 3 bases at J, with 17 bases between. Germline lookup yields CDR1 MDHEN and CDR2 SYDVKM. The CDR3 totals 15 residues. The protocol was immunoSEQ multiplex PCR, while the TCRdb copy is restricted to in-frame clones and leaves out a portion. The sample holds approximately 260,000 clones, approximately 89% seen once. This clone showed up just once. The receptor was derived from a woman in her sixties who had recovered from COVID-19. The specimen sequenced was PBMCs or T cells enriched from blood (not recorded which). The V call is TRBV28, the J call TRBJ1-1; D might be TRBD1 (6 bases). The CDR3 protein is CASSPPRGRDTEAFF. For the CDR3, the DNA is TGTGCCAGCAGCCCACCCAGGGGTAGGGACACTGAAGCTTTCTTT.